The TCR beta chain under discussion was sequenced for a study of regulatory T cells in long-lasting Graves disease. Construction of TCR beta libraries relied on iRepertoire HTBI primers and on Arm-PCR targeting CDR3 regions. TCRdb recomputed calls from the multiplex PCR reads with MiXCR, one row per CDR3 protein. Of over 650,000 distinct CDR3 sequences in the sample, around 32% were seen once. The time point here: persistent/refractory GD, antithyroid drugs over 5 years with positive TRAb. From RNA extracted from PBMCs, the TCR library was made. The sample holds many counts of this clonotype. Trimming took 4 bases from V and 1 from J, leaving 16 bases between them. The CDR3 loop spans 15 amino acids. The germline V gene encodes CDR1 DFQATT and CDR2 SNEGSKA (reference sequence).

The J gene is TRBJ1-1, the V gene TRBV20-1; possibly TRBD1 for D (6 bases). The clonotype was recovered from a female donor with Graves disease. The sequencing here drew on peripheral blood mononuclear cells (PBMCs), taken when the disease was refractory, from a patient treated with antithyroid drugs. CDR3 sequence reads: CSAKTPTGANTEAFF. The CDR3 nucleotides are TGCAGTGCTAAGACCCCGACAGGCGCGAACACTGAAGCTTTCTTT.